The T cell receptor (beta chain) described here comes from a study of blood T cells in healthy people across ages (dated by TCRdb to between 2014 and 2017). In the study overall: Template switching captured roughly one uniquely barcoded TCR beta cDNA molecule per two T cells in model experiments. Using deep sequencing normalized with unique cDNA molecular identifiers, the study measured how TCR beta repertoire diversity changes with age. The donors were split into four age groups: young (average 16 years), middle-aged (about 40), aged (more than 60) and long-lived (approximately 80). To avoid experimental bias, donors of different ages were randomly spread across the sequencing lanes. Using the same blood draw, the study looked at two additional independent replicas of 1 million unique cDNA reads for two donors, one aged 18 to 30 and the other aged 80 or older.

The CDR3 covers 18 residues, taking in both the cysteine and the phenylalanine. Left in the record is the CDR3 DNA by itself, 54 bases read in frame from the first base. Relative to germline, V is missing 1 base and J is missing 2 bases, with 13 bases of the junction outside any gene match. CDR1 SGHTA and CDR2 FQGNSA are derived from the germline V gene. Systemically healthy Caucasian individuals from Russia, some 36 in total and aged roughly 6 to 90 years, were included as donors. Around 10 milliliters of peripheral blood were drawn from each donor into EDTA-treated Vacutainer tubes. PBMCs were isolated by Ficoll-Paque density-gradient centrifugation, with at least 7 million obtained per sample. Trizol reagent was used to extract total RNA from the PBMCs, yielding at least 5.5 micrograms per sample. Naive CD45RAhigh/CD27high T cell percentages were measured by flow cytometry on a PBMC aliquot from every donor.

Receptor amplification or capture employed 5' RACE. The second PCR ran for about 6 to 12 cycles and used a J-beta primer mix along with a sample-barcoded 5' primer. Each TCR beta cDNA molecule received a unique molecular identifier from a template-switch 5' adaptor carrying 12 random nucleotides. Each sample yielded at least 2.5 million CDR3-containing paired-end reads. First-strand cDNA was synthesized from all RNA with the Mint cDNA synthesis kit, primed by a TRBC-specific oligonucleotide. Following uracil-DNA glycosylase treatment, a first 18-cycle PCR with universal primers M1SS and BC2_uni_R was performed on all cDNA. Under the source paper's analysis protocol: For normalization, 1 million high-quality reads were randomly selected from each sample, with every read carrying a distinct molecular identifier. Reads with shared molecular identifiers were discarded instead of being binned into consensus sequences. MiTCR, run with a Q25 quality threshold and the strictest error-elimination algorithm, handled CDR3 identification, clonotype clustering and error correction. Lower-bound total TCR beta diversity was estimated with a nonparametric unseen species model using Euler transformation. TCRdb applied fastp at Q25 and MiXCR to the public reads, then kept only in-frame beta chains. Duplicate CDR3 protein sequences are folded into a single record with the most common DNA and genes. The V and J calls here are based on TCRdb, not the publication. Counted in this sample were approximately 1,700,000 distinct CDR3 sequences; around 40% of them appeared once. The ten largest clones capture roughly 23% of the sample.

Study-level results and caveats: Observed TCR beta diversity per million T cells fell roughly linearly with age, and a significant reduction was already apparent by age around 44. The percentage of naive T cells measured by flow cytometry correlated strongly with observed TCR beta diversity. The CMV infection status of donors was not known, potentially confounding age-related changes in expanded clonotypes. Estimates of total diversity from one million sequenced T cells were regarded as lower bounds and underestimates. Because profiling used bulk unsorted PBMCs, naive and antigen-experienced compartments could not be compared conclusively. The long-lived group showed more naive CD4+ T cells, fewer expanded clones and increased TCR diversity than the aged group, suggesting age selection.

Worth noting for this clonotype: Its cognate antigen has yet to be identified. No much larger clone exists at a distance of one base, and base qualities are not known.

The clonotype comes from a human donor in good health. This sequence uses TRBV7-2 and TRBJ1-2; TRBD1 fits 7 bases in the junction. Sample: blood. The bases are TGTGCCAGCAGCTTAGTCGGGACAGAGGGCCTGTCCAACTATGGCTACACCTTC. This translates into CASSLVGTEGLSNYGYTF.